The 27 T cell receptor beta chains given below trace back to one sample, sequenced in a study of a mutant IDH1 vaccine in newly diagnosed glioma. As to time point: baseline, week 1 (first vaccination visit). As for treatment: pre-vaccination baseline after standard-of-care therapy. Only in-frame clones appear in the TCRdb table, and some are missing; sequencing was by immunoSEQ multiplex PCR. The table includes over 75,000 clones, roughly 75% detected once. This material consisted of PBMCs, taken from a glioma patient treated with radiotherapy, temozolomide or both. Receptors originate from a man aged 40-55 years with glioma.

This chain joins TRBV5-8 and TRBJ2-7, with TRBD1 identical over 9 bases. The CDR3 spans 15 residues. In germline, CDR1 is SGHTS, CDR2 YDEGEE. The V and J ends lost 0 bases and 4 bases, in that order; junction bases with no gene match: 5. The CDR3 sequence: CASSLAQGTGYEQYF. For the CDR3, the DNA is TGTGCCAGCAGCTTGGCCCAGGGGACAGGGTACGAGCAGTACTTC. Complete variable domain (other parts from reference TRBV5-8 and TRBJ2-7): EAGVTQSPTHLIKTRGQQATLRCSPISGHTSVYWYQQALGLGLQFLLWYDEGEERNRGNFPPRFSGRQFPNYSSELNVNALELEDSALYLCASSLAQGTGYEQYFGPGTRLTVT.

This clone was counted a few times. This chain connects TRBV7-3 to TRBJ2-5; D tentatively reads TRBD1 or TRBD2 (5 bases each). Germline values: CDR1 SGHTA, CDR2 FQGTGA. With 5 bases removed from V and 1 base from J, the gap between germline ends came to 11 bases. The CDR3 sequence is 14 residues long. The CDR3 sequence: CASSTRGGQETQYF. The DNA for the CDR3 is TGTGCCAGCAGCACCCGGGGCGGCCAAGAGACCCAGTACTTC.

This sequence joins TRBV7-9 and TRBJ1-5; unclear D gene. From germline, CDR1 is SEHNR and CDR2 FQNEAQ (reference sequence). This CDR3 spans 16 amino acids. The V end was cut by 1 base, the J end by 0 bases, with 10 bases between. The CDR3, as DNA: TGTGCCAGCAGCTTAGTCAGCACAAGTAGCAATCAGCCCCAGCATTTT. Residues: CASSLVSTSSNQPQHF. The entire variable domain, with the rest obtained from reference TRBV7-9 and TRBJ1-5, is as follows: DTGVSQNPRHKITKRGQNVTFRCDPISEHNRLYWYRQTLGQGPEFLTYFQNEAQLEKSRLLSDRFSAERPKGSFSTLEIQRTEQGDSAMYLCASSLVSTSSNQPQHFGDGTRLSIL.

V usage is TRBV10-3 and J usage is TRBJ1-6; tentative D call: TRBD1 (6 bases). V dropped 8 bases and J dropped 6 bases, with 14 bases sitting between them. The CDR3 has 14 residues. Germline V gene sequence: CDR1 ENHRY, CDR2 SYGVKD. CDR3 nucleotide sequence: TGTGCCATCTCCCGGGACACGGCTAATTCACCCCTCCACTTT. Translating it yields CAISRDTANSPLHF.

The CDR3 coding sequence is TGTGCCAGCATATCGGCTATGGGCTATAATTCACCCCTCCACTTT. Protein product: CASISAMGYNSPLHF. This chain uses TRBV6-5 with TRBJ1-6; D gene unclear. The CDR3 runs to 15 residues. From germline, CDR1 is MNHEY and CDR2 SVGAGI. V was cut by 7 bases and J by 3 bases, with 13 bases left in between.

The rearrangement links TRBV5-1 to TRBJ2-1; 8 bases align to TRBD2. The CDR3 sequence is 14 residues long. J lost 6 bases, V lost 0 bases, and 2 bases had no gene match. Germline V CDR1 and CDR2: SGHRS, YFSETQ. CDR3 DNA sequence: TGCGCCAGCAGCTTGGTAGCGGGGATCAATGAGCAGTTCTTC. This encodes CASSLVAGINEQFF.

The chain joins TRBV5-1 to TRBJ2-2; D call uncertain. The CDR3 consists of 13 residues. Per germline, CDR1 SGHRS and CDR2 YFSETQ. The V end was cut by 2 bases, the J end by 7 bases, with 9 bases between. The CDR3 loop reads CASSFLHGGELFF. The CDR3, as DNA: TGCGCCAGCAGCTTCCTACACGGCGGGGAGCTGTTTTTT.

The CDR3, as DNA: TGTGCCAGTAGTCGGAATGCAAACTATGGCTACACCTTC. It yields the protein CASSRNANYGYTF. The genes are TRBV19 and TRBJ1-2; D gene unclear. Trimming shortened V by 5 bases and J by 2 bases, and 9 bases separated the two germline ends. Germline V gives CDR1 LNHDA, CDR2 SQIVND (reference sequence). The CDR3 runs 13 residues.

This chain links TRBV5-1 with TRBJ2-1; TRBD2 matches 7 bases. V shed 4 bases and J 5 bases; nucleotides not matched to a gene: 15. Germline CDR1 SGHRS, CDR2 YFSETQ. The CDR3 totals 17 residues. The CDR3 protein is CASSPRSWAGVHNEQFF. DNA of the CDR3: TGCGCCAGCAGCCCCCGATCGTGGGCGGGAGTGCACAATGAGCAGTTCTTC. Combining the CDR3 with reference TRBV5-1 and TRBJ2-1 gives the whole variable domain KAGVTQTPRYLIKTRGQQVTLSCSPISGHRSVSWYQQTPGQGLQFLFEYFSETQRNKGNFPGRFSGRQFSNSRSEMNVSTLELGDSALYLCASSPRSWAGVHNEQFFGPGTRLTVL.

J is TRBJ2-7 and V is TRBV28; 13 bases are a match to TRBD2. The trim removed 6 bases at V and 6 bases at J, leaving 5 bases unmatched. Germline CDR1 is MDHEN and CDR2 is SYDVKM. CDR3 length: 14 residues. CDR3 sequence: CASSGTSGTGEQYF. For the CDR3, the DNA is TGTGCCAGCAGCGGGACTAGCGGGACGGGCGAGCAGTACTTC.

This clone was seen a few times. The chain is built from TRBV30 and TRBJ1-2; the D gene is possibly TRBD1 (5 bases). Germline V gene data show CDR1 as GTSNPN and CDR2 as SVGIG (reference sequence). Trimming stripped 4 bases from V and 2 bases from J, with 20 bases between. The CDR3 is 16 amino acids. CDR3 loop: CAWTPEAGIRNYGYTF. Written as DNA, the CDR3 is TGTGCCTGGACTCCTGAGGCAGGGATACGAAACTATGGCTACACCTTC.

This clone showed up just once. The CDR3 sequence is CASSATGTSSYEQYF. Here the CDR3 DNA reads TGTGCCAGCTCAGCGACAGGGACCAGCTCCTACGAGCAGTACTTC. The genes are TRBV18 and TRBJ2-7, with 7 positions matching TRBD1. Germline-derived CDR1 and CDR2 are KGHSH and LQKENI. V lost 5 bases, J lost 0 bases, and 7 bases stayed unmatched. There are 15 residues in the CDR3.

The V gene is TRBV4-2, the J gene TRBJ2-1; 8 positions agree with TRBD2. The CDR3 runs 17 residues. J was trimmed by 6 bases and V by 2 bases; bases with no gene match: 12. CDR1 LGHNA and CDR2 YNFKEQ come from the germline V gene. The CDR3 protein is CASSQLLGGAGSNEQFF. The CDR3 DNA follows: TGTGCCAGCAGCCAACTCCTCGGGGGGGCCGGGTCCAATGAGCAGTTCTTC.

The genes are TRBV27 and TRBJ2-5, with 7 nucleotides matching TRBD1. J was trimmed by 4 bases and V by 6 bases; bases with no gene match: 11. CDR1 is MNHEY and CDR2 is SMNVEV in the germline V gene (reference sequence). This CDR3 contains 15 residues. For the CDR3, the DNA is TGTGCCAGCAGGGAACAGGGGTTACGGGGAGAGACCCAGTACTTC. Its translation: CASREQGLRGETQYF.

This chain links TRBV4-3 with TRBJ1-2; tentatively, D is TRBD1 (6 bases). Germline V gene sequence: CDR1 LGHNA, CDR2 YSLEER. The CDR3 totals 16 residues. Trimming left V 0 bases short and J 3 bases short, with 14 bases between. DNA for the CDR3: TGCGCCAGCAGCCAAGAGGCAGGGGCTGGGTACTATGGCTACACCTTC. Translated: CASSQEAGAGYYGYTF.

This chain connects TRBV6-6 to TRBJ1-5; D is unclear. Germline CDR1 reads MNHNY; CDR2 reads SVGAGI (reference sequence). The V gene lost 5 bases and the J gene lost 0 bases, with 8 bases spanning the gap. This CDR3 has 14 amino acids. CDR3 sequence: CASSQASSNQPQHF. In DNA, the CDR3 is TGTGCCAGCAGTCAGGCTTCTAGCAATCAGCCCCAGCATTTT.

This clone was counted a few times. The chain employs TRBV4-2 and TRBJ2-1; 8 bases are shared with TRBD2. CDR3 length: 16 amino acids. The V gene's germline CDR1 is LGHNA and CDR2 YNFKEQ. After removal of 4 bases from V and 9 bases from J, the junction contained 14 bases not matched to a gene. The CDR3 DNA reads TGTGCCAGCAGCCCTCTAACGGGGGGGCCTGAAGTTGAGCAGTTCTTC. The encoded protein is CASSPLTGGPEVEQFF.

This chain uses TRBV4-2 with TRBJ2-7; unclear D gene. Germline-derived CDR1 and CDR2 are LGHNA and YNFKEQ. The CDR3 length is 14 residues. The V end was cut by 0 bases, the J end by 2 bases, with 8 bases between. CDR3 amino acids: CASSQETSTYEQYF. The DNA for the CDR3 is TGTGCCAGCAGCCAAGAGACAAGTACCTACGAGCAGTACTTC.

The count of this clone is one. The chain joins TRBV14 to TRBJ1-2; D not resolved. The ends were cut back, 1 base at V and 3 bases at J, with 6 bases in the middle. The CDR3 loop spans 13 amino acids. Germline assignment: CDR1 SGHDN and CDR2 FVKESK. This CDR3 is CASSQGWYYGYTF. CDR3 coding DNA: TGTGCCAGCAGCCAAGGCTGGTACTATGGCTACACCTTC. Full variable domain (outside the CDR3, taken from reference TRBV14 and TRBJ1-2): EAGVTQFPSHSVIEKGQTVTLRCDPISGHDNLYWYRRVMGKEIKFLLHFVKESKQDESGMPNNRFLAERTGGTYSTLKVQPAELEDSGVYFCASSQGWYYGYTFGSGTRLTVV.

V gene TRBV7-2 combines with J gene TRBJ2-5, with 7 positions matching TRBD1. The V gene's germline CDR1 is SGHTA and CDR2 FQGNSA. The CDR3 is 13 residues long. The V segment lost 6 bases and the J segment 6 bases; nucleotides outside the gene matches: 7. CDR3 amino acids: CASRQTGPKTQYF. DNA of the CDR3: TGTGCCAGCAGACAGACAGGGCCAAAGACCCAGTACTTC.

The chain employs TRBV11-3 and TRBJ2-2; D remains unclear. The CDR3 extends over 14 amino acids. Deletions cut 5 bases from V and 4 bases from J, with 11 bases between. Per germline, CDR1 SGHNT and CDR2 YENEEA. The CDR3 loop reads CASSPPTGTGELFF. CDR3 nucleotides: TGTGCCAGCAGCCCCCCGACCGGCACCGGGGAGCTGTTTTTT.

The chain is built from TRBV11-2 and TRBJ2-2; D is ambiguous. Trimming cost V 3 bases and J 7 bases, with 9 bases left between them. Germline CDR1 SGHAT, CDR2 FQNNGV. This CDR3 is built from 13 residues. The CDR3 nucleotides read TGTGCCAGCAGCTTGCCCCGGGTCGGGGAGCTGTTTTTT. It specifies CASSLPRVGELFF.

The chain uses TRBV13 and TRBJ2-3; weak D call: TRBD1 (6 bases). V lost 4 bases and J lost 0, with 20 bases in between. Germline-derived CDR1 and CDR2 are PRHDT and FYEKMQ (reference sequence). The CDR3 consists of 18 residues. The CDR3 spells CASSSPLYADRSTDTQYF. The CDR3 region has the DNA TGTGCCAGCAGCTCACCCCTTTATGCTGACAGGAGCACAGATACGCAGTATTTT.

The chain carries TRBV7-8 and TRBJ2-7, with no clear D. Germline V gene data show CDR1 as SGHVS and CDR2 as FQNEAQ. Trimming shortened V by 1 base and J by 7 bases, and 2 bases separated the two germline ends. This CDR3 is built from 10 residues. The CDR3 region is CASSLVEQYF. The CDR3 bases are TGTGCCAGCAGCTTAGTTGAGCAGTACTTC.

CDR3 nucleotide sequence: TGTGCCAGCAGCTTGGTTGCGGGGTATAGCTCCTACGAGCAGTACTTC. The encoded protein is CASSLVAGYSSYEQYF. This sequence joins TRBV5-5 and TRBJ2-7, with a weak D call TRBD2 (6 bases). Germline V lookup: CDR1 SGHKS, CDR2 YYEKEE (reference sequence). Trimming cost V 0 bases and J 0 bases, with 13 bases left between them. CDR3 length: 16 amino acids.

Only one count was recorded for this clone. The gene calls are TRBV2 and TRBJ1-1; 7 nucleotides match TRBD1. Germline assignment: CDR1 SNHLY and CDR2 FYNNEI. The CDR3 is 16 amino acids. Trimming at V came to 4 bases and at J to 3 bases, leaving 11 bases not matched to a gene. Here the CDR3 reads CASSGLSRQGYTEAFF. The DNA for the CDR3 is TGTGCCAGCAGTGGATTATCCCGACAGGGATACACTGAAGCTTTCTTT.

The chain employs TRBV15 and TRBJ2-3, with D possibly being TRBD2 (6 bases). This CDR3 comprises 15 residues. The ends were cut back, 5 bases at V and 1 base at J, with 13 bases in the middle. Germline CDR1 LNHNV, CDR2 YYDKDF (reference sequence). CDR3 coding DNA: TGTGCCACCAGCCACCCGGCTAGCGGCACAGATACGCAGTATTTT. It specifies CATSHPASGTDTQYF. The full variable domain, completed using reference TRBV15 and TRBJ2-3, is DAMVIQNPRYQVTQFGKPVTLSCSQTLNHNVMYWYQQKSSQAPKLLFHYYDKDFNNEADTPDNFQSRRPNTSFCFLDIRSPGLGDTAMYLCATSHPASGTDTQYFGPGTRLTVL.